The entry below gives a single T cell receptor beta chain sequence along with its context. Its recognized antigen is unknown. No per-base quality is available; no much larger clone lies one base away. Collaborating institutions collected whole blood in K2EDTA tubes following their own protocols. For TCRbeta analysis, collaborators shipped samples in one of three forms: frozen whole blood, isolated PBMCs, or DNA extracted from either of those sample types. TCRbeta CDR3 regions were amplified from genomic DNA by means of the immunoSEQ Assay, a bias-controlled multiplex PCR. Under the source paper's analysis protocol: The number of nucleated cells in each sample was estimated by amplification of reference gene primers within the assay. Sequence reads were collapsed and filtered to measure the absolute abundance of every unique TCRbeta CDR3 rearrangement. For each sample, productive Simpson clonality was calculated as the square root of Simpson's diversity index across productive rearrangements. The table was pulled from immuneACCESS by TCRdb, which kept in-frame rearrangements only. Such tables lose some clones; where checked, under half of the loss comes from unresolved V genes, and the rest has no known cause. From that table come the V and J calls and clone size; the DNA was used to work out D and trimming. The sample table records more than 85,000 clones; roughly 80% of these occur just once. Approximately 9.6% of the sample rests with the top ten.

The data were obtained in a study of blood T cell repertoires in COVID-19 (dated by TCRdb to about 2020). The study in broad terms: Collaborator samples came from the United States, Italy and Spain and covered acute and convalescent phases of COVID-19. The repertoires were made available in a free public database intended to serve as a resource for research on the immune response to SARS-CoV-2. The samples were drawn from the first 160 participants of the ongoing ImmuneRACE study and from 1,254 subjects provided by 6 global collaborators. The dataset comprised deeply sampled blood TCRbeta repertoires from subjects exposed to, actively infected with, or recovered from COVID-19. The prospective study material was composed of cDNA or gDNA derived from T cells, B-cell-depleted T cells, or PBMCs. Where HLA class I and class II types were available, the types were taken from metadata supplied by the sample provider, not from assay-based typing. The sample metadata nearly always contained a de-identified subject ID, COVID-19 status, age in years and sex. Overall results and qualifications from the work: The quantity of clinical and demographic metadata differed by source and by participant and was supplied without curation.

CDR1 MDHEN and CDR2 SYDVKM were looked up in the germline V gene. Relative to germline, V is missing 3 bases and J is missing 5 bases, with 10 bases of the junction outside any gene match. The CDR3 holds 16 amino acids from the cysteine to the phenylalanine. Only the CDR3 region is kept as DNA, spanning 48 bases read in frame from base 1. The receptor chain draws on TRBV28 and TRBJ2-7, with TRBD1 identical over 10 junction bases. Source material: peripheral blood. The receptor was derived from a man aged 55 to 70 with active or convalescent COVID-19. The nucleotides read TGTGCCAGCAGTTTCTCGCTGTGGGGACAGGGGCACGAGCAGTACTTC. It encodes CASSFSLWGQGHEQYF. Extended through the reference TRBV28 and TRBJ2-7 proteins, this CDR3 yields the full variable domain: DVKVTQSSRYLVKRTGEKVFLECVQDMDHENMFWYRQDPGLGLRLIYFSYDVKMKEKGDIPEGYSVSREKKERFSLILESASTNQTSMYLCASSFSLWGQGHEQYFGPGTRLTVT.